This T cell receptor (beta chain) came from a study of control samples from healthy donors and cancer patients. With 4 bases removed from V and 0 bases from J, the gap between germline ends came to 7 bases. Germline CDR1 reads GTSNPN; CDR2 reads SVGIG (reference sequence). The CDR3 totals 13 residues. Data came from immunoSEQ multiplex PCR; TCRdb stores just in-frame clones and leaves some out. The top ten hold around 8.9% of the sample, which has more than 100,000 clones, approximately 90% seen once. This chain links TRBV30 with TRBJ1-5; no reliable D call. Specimen: blood. The receptor was isolated from a young man in good health. The CDR3 bases are TGTGCCTGGAATCGGTATAGCAATCAGCCCCAGCATTTT. Its protein is CAWNRYSNQPQHF.